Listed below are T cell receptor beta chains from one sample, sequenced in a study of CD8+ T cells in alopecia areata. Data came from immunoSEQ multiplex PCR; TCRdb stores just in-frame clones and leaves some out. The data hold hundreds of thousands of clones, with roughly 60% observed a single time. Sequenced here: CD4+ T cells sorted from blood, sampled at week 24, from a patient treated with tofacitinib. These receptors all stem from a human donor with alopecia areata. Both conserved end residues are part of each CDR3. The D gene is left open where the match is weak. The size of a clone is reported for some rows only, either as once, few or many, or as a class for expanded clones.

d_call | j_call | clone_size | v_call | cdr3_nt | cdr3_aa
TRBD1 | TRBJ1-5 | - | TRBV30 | TGTGCCTGGAGTGTATGGGGGACAGGGGCTCTTGGTCAGCCCCAGCATTTT | CAWSVWGTGALGQPQHF
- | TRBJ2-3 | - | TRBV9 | TGTGCCAGCAGCGTAGTAGCCGGTCAATATAGCACAGATACGCAGTATTTT | CASSVVAGQYSTDTQYF
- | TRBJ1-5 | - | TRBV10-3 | TGTGCCTCGGCGGGGGTGGAACAGCCCCAGCATTTT | CASAGVEQPQHF
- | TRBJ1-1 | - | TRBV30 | TGTGCCTGGAGCGTGGGGGTAGGAGCTTTCTTT | CAWSVGVGAFF
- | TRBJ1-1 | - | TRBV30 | TGTGCCTCAACTTTCCCAGGAATTGAAGCTTTCTTT | CASTFPGIEAFF
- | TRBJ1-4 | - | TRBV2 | TGTGCCAGCAGGACAGAGACGGAACTTAATGAAAAACTGTTTTTT | CASRTETELNEKLFF
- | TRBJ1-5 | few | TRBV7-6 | TGTGCCAGCAGCTTAGCTGGGGGCAATCAGCCCCAGCATTTT | CASSLAGGNQPQHF
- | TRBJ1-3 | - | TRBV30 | TGTGCCCAGGTGGTACACTCTGGAAACACCATATATTTT | CAQVVHSGNTIYF
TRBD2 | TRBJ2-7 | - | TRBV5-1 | TGCGCCAGCAGCCCTACTAGCGGGGGTTCCACCTACGAGCAGTACTTC | CASSPTSGGSTYEQYF
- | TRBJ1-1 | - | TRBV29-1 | TGCAGCGTTGGATCGGTCTACACTGAAGCTTTCTTT | CSVGSVYTEAFF
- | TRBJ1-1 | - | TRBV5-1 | TGCGCCAGCAGCTTTCTTGGGACTGAAGCTTTCTTT | CASSFLGTEAFF
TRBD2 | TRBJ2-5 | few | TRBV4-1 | TGCGCCAGCAGCCAAGCCAAGCGGGGGAACCAAGAGACCCAGTACTTC | CASSQAKRGNQETQYF
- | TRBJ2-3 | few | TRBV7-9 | TGTGCCAGCAGCTTACTCCCGGGGGTGGCGCAAGATACGCAGTATTTT | CASSLLPGVAQDTQYF
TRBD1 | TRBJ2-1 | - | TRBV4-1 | TGCGCCAGCAGCCTTGGACAGGGAGGAGGCAATGAGCAGTTCTTC | CASSLGQGGGNEQFF
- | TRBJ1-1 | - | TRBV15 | TGTGCCACCAGCAGAGTCTACGGGGGCAACACTGAAGCTTTCTTT | CATSRVYGGNTEAFF
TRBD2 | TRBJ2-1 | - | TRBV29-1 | TGCAGCGTTGCCGCCGGGACTAGCGGGGAAAATGAGCAGTTCTTC | CSVAAGTSGENEQFF
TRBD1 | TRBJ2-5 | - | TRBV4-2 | TGTGCCAGCAGCCAAGAGGACAGGGAGACCCAGTACTTC | CASSQEDRETQYF
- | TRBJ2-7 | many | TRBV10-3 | TGTGCCATCAGTGAGTCCTCGGGGACTCGGTACGAGCAGTACTTC | CAISESSGTRYEQYF
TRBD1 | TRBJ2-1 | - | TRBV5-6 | TGTGCCAGCAGCGGACGGACAGGGGGCAATGAGCAGTTCTTC | CASSGRTGGNEQFF
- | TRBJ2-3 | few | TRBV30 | TGTGCCTGGTCTGTTGGATGGGCGGGAAGCACAGATACGCAGTATTTT | CAWSVGWAGSTDTQYF
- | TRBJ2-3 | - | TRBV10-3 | TGTGCCATCAGTGATAGGAACAGCAAAGATACGCAGTATTTT | CAISDRNSKDTQYF
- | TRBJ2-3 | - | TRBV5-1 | TGCGCCAGCAGCTACGGGACTAGCACAGATACGCAGTATTTT | CASSYGTSTDTQYF
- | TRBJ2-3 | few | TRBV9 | TGTGCCAGCAGCATACGCTGGGGTGACGCGCAGTATTTT | CASSIRWGDAQYF
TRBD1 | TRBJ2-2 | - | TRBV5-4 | TGTGCCAGCAGCCCAAGCGCTGACAGGGGGCGAACCGGGGAGCTGTTTTTT | CASSPSADRGRTGELFF
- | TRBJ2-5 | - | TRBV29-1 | TGCAGCGTGCTAGGGTCGGGAGAGACCCAGTACTTC | CSVLGSGETQYF
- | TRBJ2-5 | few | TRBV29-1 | TGCAGCGGGGGTGAGGACATCCAAGAGACCCAGTACTTC | CSGGEDIQETQYF
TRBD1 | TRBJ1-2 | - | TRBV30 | TGTGCCTGGAAGGGACAGGGATCCTATGGCTACACCTTC | CAWKGQGSYGYTF
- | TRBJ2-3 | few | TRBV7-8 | TGTGCCAGCAGCTTAGCGCCTCAGCTGGCTAGCACAGATACGCAGTATTTT | CASSLAPQLASTDTQYF
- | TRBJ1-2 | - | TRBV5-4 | TGTGCCAGCGAGCCCCTTCCTAACTATGGCTACACCTTC | CASEPLPNYGYTF
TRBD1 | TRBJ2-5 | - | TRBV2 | TGTGCCAGCAATCGACAGGGGGAAGAGACCCAGTACTTC | CASNRQGEETQYF
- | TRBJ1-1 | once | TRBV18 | TGTGCCAGCTCACCGTCGGATGTAGCGAACACTGAAGCTTTCTTT | CASSPSDVANTEAFF
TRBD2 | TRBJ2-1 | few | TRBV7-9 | TGTGCCAGCAGCTATAGCGGGGCAGAGCAGTTCTTC | CASSYSGAEQFF
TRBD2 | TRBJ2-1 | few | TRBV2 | TGTGCCAGCAGGGAATCCCTAGCGGGGGGATTCAGCTCCTACAATGAGCAGTTCTTC | CASRESLAGGFSSYNEQFF
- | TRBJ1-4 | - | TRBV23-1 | TGCGCCAGCAGTCAATCGAAGACCCATGAAAAACTGTTTTTT | CASSQSKTHEKLFF
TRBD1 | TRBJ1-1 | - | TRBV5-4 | TGTGCCAGCAGCTTTCAAACACTCCACAGGGGGCGAACTGAAGCTTTCTTT | CASSFQTLHRGRTEAFF
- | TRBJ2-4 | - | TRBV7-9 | TGTGCCAGCCATGACAGCGGGCTAGCCAAAAACATTCAGTACTTC | CASHDSGLAKNIQYF
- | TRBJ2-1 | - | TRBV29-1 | TGCAGCGTTAAAAAGAGCTCCTACAATGAGCAGTTCTTC | CSVKKSSYNEQFF
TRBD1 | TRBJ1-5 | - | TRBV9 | TGTGCCAGTAACAGGGGCCCCGAGGCAAATCAGCCCCAGCATTTT | CASNRGPEANQPQHF
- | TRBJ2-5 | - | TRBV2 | TGTGCCAGCAGTGAAGTCACAGATAAAGAGACCCAGTACTTC | CASSEVTDKETQYF
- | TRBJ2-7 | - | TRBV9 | TGTGCCAGCAGCGTAGGCTACCCAAACACCTACGAGCAGTACTTC | CASSVGYPNTYEQYF
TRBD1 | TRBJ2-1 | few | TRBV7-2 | TGTGCCAGCAGCCTTTCCGGGACAGGCGGCTACGGGGGGCAGTTCTTC | CASSLSGTGGYGGQFF
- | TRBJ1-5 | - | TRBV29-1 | TGCAGCGTTGAGTACAACCCGGGTCAGCCCCAGCATTTT | CSVEYNPGQPQHF
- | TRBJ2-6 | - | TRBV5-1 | TGCGCCAGCAGCTTGACACGTACCGGGGCCAACGTCCTGACTTTC | CASSLTRTGANVLTF
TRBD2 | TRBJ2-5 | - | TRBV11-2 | TGTGCCAGCAGAGCGACTAGCGGGGGACCTCAAGAGACCCAGTACTTC | CASRATSGGPQETQYF
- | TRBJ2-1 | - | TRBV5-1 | TGCGCCAGCAGGTCTTCGGGGTACAATGAGCAGTTCTTC | CASRSSGYNEQFF
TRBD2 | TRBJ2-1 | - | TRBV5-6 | TGTGCCAGCAGCTTTGGAGCGGGAAAGCAGTTCTTC | CASSFGAGKQFF
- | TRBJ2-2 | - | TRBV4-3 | TGCGCCAGCAGCCAAGCAGTGACTAGGAACACCGGGGAGCTGTTTTTT | CASSQAVTRNTGELFF
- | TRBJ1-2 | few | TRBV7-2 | TGTGCCAGCAGCTTAGACGGGACGGCCGAAGGCTACACCTTC | CASSLDGTAEGYTF
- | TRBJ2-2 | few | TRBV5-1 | TGCGCCAGCAGCTTGGACGAGCGGCTCACCGGGGAGCTGTTTTTT | CASSLDERLTGELFF
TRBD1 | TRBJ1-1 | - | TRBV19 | TGTGCCAGTAGTGGAGCAGGGGGCACTGAAGCTTTCTTT | CASSGAGGTEAFF
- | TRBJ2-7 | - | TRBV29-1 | TGCAGCGTTTACAGGAGCTCCTACGAGCAGTACTTC | CSVYRSSYEQYF
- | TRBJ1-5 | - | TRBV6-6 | TGTGCCAGCGGAAGTCAGCCCCAGCATTTT | CASGSQPQHF
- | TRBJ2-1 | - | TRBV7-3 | TGTGCCAGCAGCCCGTTAGGGGTGGGGAATGAGCAGTTCTTC | CASSPLGVGNEQFF
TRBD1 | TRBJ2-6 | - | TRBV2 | TGTGCCAGCAGTGCCCTGGCGGGACAGGGCTCTGGGGCCAACGTCCTGACTTTC | CASSALAGQGSGANVLTF
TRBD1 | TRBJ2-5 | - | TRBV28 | TGTGCCGTCCGGGACAGAAACCAAGAGACCCAGTACTTC | CAVRDRNQETQYF
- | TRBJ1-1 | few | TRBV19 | TGTGCCAGTAGCGAACAGTTGAACACTGAAGCTTTCTTT | CASSEQLNTEAFF
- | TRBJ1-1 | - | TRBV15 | TGTGCCACCAGCAGAGATAGTACGGGGGCTAGTGAAGCTTTCTTT | CATSRDSTGASEAFF
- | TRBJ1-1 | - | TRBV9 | TGTGCCAGCAGCGTAGGCGGTGGAGGCACTGAAGCTTTCTTT | CASSVGGGGTEAFF
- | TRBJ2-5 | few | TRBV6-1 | TGTGCCAGCGTTAAGGTTTGGGCCCAAGAGACCCAGTACTTC | CASVKVWAQETQYF
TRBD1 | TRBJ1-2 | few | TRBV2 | TGTGCCAGCAGGTCTACAGGGGGCAATGGCTACACCTTC | CASRSTGGNGYTF